This TCR beta chain was sequenced for a study of blood T cell repertoires in COVID-19. Across the study: PBMCs, B-cell-depleted T cells, or T cells were the source of the cDNA or gDNA that made up the material.

The table came from immunoSEQ multiplex PCR; TCRdb's copy has only in-frame clones and leaves some out. The sample holds over 80,000 clones, around 87% seen once. The V end lost 5 bases, the J end lost 4 bases, and 10 bases lay between the germline ends. The length of the CDR3 is 13 residues. Germline loops: CDR1 SGHTA, CDR2 FQGTGA. The clonotype originates from a human donor in a cohort sampled during active COVID-19. V is TRBV7-3 and J is TRBJ2-3, with a tentative D call TRBD1 (5 bases). The source material was peripheral blood. CDR3 residues: CASSPLGADTQYF. CDR3 bases: TGTGCCAGCAGCCCATTAGGGGCAGATACGCAGTATTTT.